These T cell receptor beta chains were read from a single sample in a study of blood T cell repertoires in COVID-19. Using immunoSEQ multiplex PCR, the repertoire was profiled, and TCRdb retains in-frame clones only, with some absent. This table holds around 210,000 clones, roughly 88% found once. The sample taken for sequencing was peripheral blood. The source of these receptors is a human donor in a cohort sampled during active COVID-19. The CDR3 runs from the conserved cysteine through the conserved F or W. The D gene is left open where the match is weak. Clone size is shown for a subset of rows, as once, few, many or a class of expanded clone.

J: TRBJ2-7; size: NA; V: TRBV27; D: NA; CDR3: CASSLSGVGHEQYF; DNA: TGTGCCAGCAGTTTATCCGGGGTGGGCCACGAGCAGTACTTC
J: TRBJ1-2; size: NA; V: TRBV25-1; D: TRBD1; CDR3: CASSEYTGASGYTF; DNA: TGTGCCAGCAGTGAATATACAGGGGCAAGTGGCTACACCTTC
J: TRBJ1-1; size: NA; V: TRBV4-2; D: NA; CDR3: CASSPGQGASTEAFF; DNA: TGTGCCAGCAGCCCAGGGCAAGGGGCGAGCACTGAAGCTTTCTTT
J: TRBJ2-7; size: NA; V: TRBV4-2; D: NA; CDR3: CASSQEGLAPNYEQYF; DNA: TGTGCCAGCAGCCAAGAAGGACTCGCTCCTAACTACGAGCAGTACTTC
J: TRBJ2-7; size: NA; V: TRBV7-8; D: NA; CDR3: CASSLSLRYEQYF; DNA: TGTGCCAGCAGCTTATCCCTGCGGTACGAGCAGTACTTC
J: TRBJ1-1; size: NA; V: TRBV12-3/TRBV12-4; D: NA; CDR3: CASSLGGSTEAFF; DNA: TGTGCCAGCAGTTTGGGAGGGTCCACTGAAGCTTTCTTT
J: TRBJ2-1; size: NA; V: TRBV5-1; D: TRBD2; CDR3: CASSSSGSSYNEQFF; DNA: TGCGCCAGCAGCTCAAGCGGGAGCTCCTACAATGAGCAGTTCTTC
J: TRBJ1-2; size: NA; V: TRBV6-2/TRBV6-3; D: NA; CDR3: CASSYPLQGSGYTF; DNA: TGTGCCAGCAGTTACCCCTTACAGGGTTCCGGCTACACCTTC
J: TRBJ1-1; size: once; V: TRBV5-1; D: NA; CDR3: CASSPNVGGRNTEAFF; DNA: TGCGCCAGCAGCCCGAATGTTGGGGGCAGGAACACTGAAGCTTTCTTT
J: TRBJ1-2; size: NA; V: TRBV20-1; D: TRBD1; CDR3: CRGQGYGYTF; DNA: TGCAGAGGACAGGGGTATGGCTACACCTTC
J: TRBJ2-5; size: NA; V: TRBV11-2; D: NA; CDR3: CASSLRQVQETQYF; DNA: TGTGCCAGCAGCTTGAGACAGGTCCAAGAGACCCAGTACTTC
J: TRBJ2-1; size: NA; V: TRBV18; D: TRBD1; CDR3: CASSPVTGGSYNEQFF; DNA: TGTGCCAGCTCACCAGTCACAGGGGGCTCCTACAATGAGCAGTTCTTC
J: TRBJ2-1; size: NA; V: TRBV3-1/TRBV3-2; D: NA; CDR3: CASSQATEQFF; DNA: TGTGCCAGCAGCCAAGCGACAGAGCAGTTCTTC
J: TRBJ2-3; size: NA; V: TRBV7-2; D: TRBD2; CDR3: CASSSGGRAIDTQYF; DNA: TGTGCCAGCAGCTCGGGCGGGAGGGCCATAGATACGCAGTATTTT
J: TRBJ2-7; size: NA; V: TRBV28; D: TRBD1; CDR3: CASKIQDRGMSEQYF; DNA: TGTGCCAGCAAGATCCAGGACAGGGGAATGTCGGAGCAGTACTTC
J: TRBJ1-1; size: many; V: TRBV6-5; D: NA; CDR3: CASNVGAEMNTEAFF; DNA: TGTGCCAGCAATGTCGGAGCCGAAATGAACACTGAAGCTTTCTTT